Shown below are 27 T cell receptor beta chains from a single sample sequenced in a study of CD8 T cells in Susac syndrome. The authors reverse transcribed roughly 0.5 to 1 ug RNA with random hexamers. TCRdb re-analysed the immunoSEQ multiplex PCR reads in MiXCR, keeping a single row per CDR3 protein. The sample has about 180,000 distinct CDR3 sequences; roughly 95% are singletons. The specimen was CD4+ T cells from PBMCs. These receptors were collected from a human donor with multiple sclerosis.

V and J are TRBV6-1 and TRBJ2-2; D perhaps matches TRBD1 (6 bases). The CDR3 has 17 amino acids. The V gene's germline CDR1 is MNHNS and CDR2 SASEGT. Trimming took off 3 bases at V and 0 bases at J, with 14 bases between the two ends. CDR3: CASSEFVDSTNTGELFF. CDR3 sequence (DNA): TGTGCCAGCAGTGAGTTCGTGGACAGCACGAACACCGGGGAGCTGTTTTTT.

This chain uses TRBV20-1 with TRBJ1-4; no firm D call. The V end lost 6 bases, the J end lost 2 bases, and 10 bases lay between the germline ends. Germline lookup yields CDR1 DFQATT and CDR2 SNEGSKA (reference sequence). The CDR3 contains 13 residues. The CDR3 here is CSARGLTNEKLFF. The CDR3 DNA follows: TGCAGTGCGCGGGGATTGACTAATGAAAAACTGTTTTTT.

This clonotype was seen a few times. V and J are TRBV5-8 and TRBJ1-2; possibly TRBD1 for D (5 bases). The CDR3 runs 13 residues. V was trimmed by 0 bases and J by 3 bases, leaving 6 bases between them. The germline V gene encodes CDR1 SGHTS and CDR2 YDEGEE. In DNA, the CDR3 is TGTGCCAGCAGCTTGGACAGGTACTATGGCTACACCTTC. As protein: CASSLDRYYGYTF.

The rearrangement links TRBV3-1 to TRBJ1-1; D is uncertain. Per germline, CDR1 LGHDT and CDR2 YNNKEL (reference sequence). The V end was cut by 0 bases, the J end by 5 bases, with 4 bases between. This CDR3 has 12 amino acids. The CDR3 DNA reads TGTGCCAGCAGCCAAGATGGGACTGAAGCTTTCTTT. Residues: CASSQDGTEAFF.

The chain carries TRBV20-1 and TRBJ2-7; the match to TRBD2 covers 10 bases. Germline CDR1 DFQATT, CDR2 SNEGSKA (reference sequence). The trim removed 6 bases at V and 0 bases at J, leaving 8 bases unmatched. There are 15 residues in the CDR3. The chain's CDR3 is CSAWGTSGDSYEQYF. The CDR3 DNA sequence: TGCAGTGCCTGGGGAACTAGCGGGGACTCCTACGAGCAGTACTTC.

The V gene is TRBV15, the J gene TRBJ1-5; D gene ambiguous. CDR1 is LNHNV, CDR2 YYDKDF, per germline (reference sequence). V was pared by 0 bases and J by 3 bases, with 6 bases between. The CDR3 is made up of 14 amino acids. CDR3 loop: CATSRDVHNQPQHF. In DNA, the CDR3 is TGTGCCACCAGCAGAGATGTGCACAATCAGCCCCAGCATTTT.

This clonotype was recorded once. The V call is TRBV9, the J call TRBJ1-1; unclear D gene. The CDR3 runs 12 residues. Per germline, CDR1 SGDLS and CDR2 YYNGEE. Trimming removed 6 bases at V and 9 bases at J, with 15 bases between. This CDR3 reads CASMGAGQKAFF. In DNA form, the CDR3 reads TGTGCCAGCATGGGTGCAGGCCAGAAAGCTTTCTTT.

The J gene is TRBJ1-5, the V gene TRBV20-1; D unclear. The length of the CDR3 is 12 residues. V lost 7 bases and J lost 1, with 8 bases in between. Germline V gene lookup returns CDR1 DFQATT and CDR2 SNEGSKA (reference sequence). CDR3 DNA: TGCAGTGTGGGGAGGAGCAATCAGCCCCAGCATTTT. Residues: CSVGRSNQPQHF.

The chain is built from TRBV20-1 and TRBJ2-2; TRBD2 agrees at 8 bases. The germline gives CDR1 DFQATT, CDR2 SNEGSKA (reference sequence). After removal of 1 base from V and 1 base from J, the junction contained 5 bases not matched to a gene. CDR3 size: 16 residues. This CDR3 reads CSARGLAGMNTGELFF. The CDR3 nucleotides are TGCAGTGCTAGAGGGCTAGCGGGTATGAACACCGGGGAGCTGTTTTTT.

This rearrangement joins TRBV7-3 to TRBJ2-1, with D perhaps matching TRBD2 (6 bases). This CDR3 has 13 residues. Germline V gene lookup returns CDR1 SGHTA and CDR2 FQGTGA. Trimming stripped 5 bases from V and 9 bases from J, with 14 bases between. The CDR3 DNA sequence: TGTGCCAGCAGCCCCCGGGACTGGGGTGAGCAGTTCTTC. Translation gives CASSPRDWGEQFF. Full variable domain (remainder filled in from reference TRBV7-3 and TRBJ2-1): GAGVSQTPSNKVTEKGKYVELRCDPISGHTALYWYRQSLGQGPEFLIYFQGTGAADDSGLPNDRFFAVRPEGSVSTLKIQRTERGDSAVYLCASSPRDWGEQFFGPGTRLTVL.

The J gene is TRBJ2-1, the V gene TRBV6-2 or TRBV6-3; possibly TRBD2 for D (5 bases). Per the germline V gene, CDR1 is MNHEY and CDR2 is SVGEGT. The CDR3 length is 12 residues. Trimming took 5 bases from V and 15 from J, leaving 17 bases between them. The DNA of the CDR3 is TGTGCCAGCAGTATCGTCAACGGGAAGTGGTTCTTC. Amino acids: CASSIVNGKWFF.

The J gene is TRBJ1-1, the V gene TRBV29-1, with TRBD1 matching over 10 bases. V shed 5 bases, J shed 3 bases, and the junction held 3 bases outside the gene matches. The CDR3 contains 13 residues. Germline CDR1 SQVTM, CDR2 ANQGSEA. The DNA of the CDR3 is TGCAGCGTTTGGGACAGGGGCGACACTGAAGCTTTCTTT. Its translation: CSVWDRGDTEAFF.

The gene calls are TRBV7-2 and TRBJ2-5, with 9 bases that match TRBD2. V lost 5 bases and J lost 5; bases outside the gene matches: 6. The CDR3 is 14 amino acids. Germline V gene lookup returns CDR1 SGHTA and CDR2 FQGNSA. CDR3 region: CASSAGLAMETQYF. CDR3 DNA: TGTGCCAGCAGCGCGGGACTAGCTATGGAGACCCAGTACTTC. The entire variable domain, with the rest obtained from reference TRBV7-2 and TRBJ2-5, is as follows: GAGVSQSPSNKVTEKGKDVELRCDPISGHTALYWYRQSLGQGLEFLIYFQGNSAPDKSGLPSDRFSAERTGGSVSTLTIQRTQQEDSAVYLCASSAGLAMETQYFGPGTRLLVL.

The chain couples TRBV5-1 to TRBJ1-3; D gene ambiguous. Per the germline V gene, CDR1 is SGHRS and CDR2 is YFSETQ. CDR3 size: 13 residues. The ends were cut back, 6 bases at V and 2 bases at J, with 9 bases in the middle. CDR3 residues: CASIGPAGNTIYF. Here the CDR3 DNA reads TGCGCCAGCATAGGACCGGCTGGAAACACCATATATTTT.

This chain uses TRBV29-1 with TRBJ2-2; D may be TRBD2 (5 bases). CDR3 length equals 12 residues. Trimming left V 5 bases short and J 11 bases short, with 15 bases between. Germline CDR1 SQVTM, CDR2 ANQGSEA. CDR3 in DNA: TGCAGCGTTTCGGTCAGTCGGGATGAGCTGTTTTTT. Translating it yields CSVSVSRDELFF.

This clonotype has just a few counts. The V gene is TRBV29-1, the J gene TRBJ2-7; no definite D call. The CDR3 is 11 residues long. V lost 4 bases, J lost 3 bases, and 7 bases lay in between. Germline V gene data show CDR1 as SQVTM and CDR2 as ANQGSEA. CDR3 sequence: CSVVSSYEQYF. Written as DNA, the CDR3 is TGCAGCGTTGTATCTAGCTACGAGCAGTACTTC.

The DNA for the CDR3 is TGTGCCAGCAGCCGCCGACGGGATAGGTCACCCCTCCACTTT. This codes for CASSRRRDRSPLHF. The rearrangement uses TRBV12-3 or TRBV12-4 and TRBJ1-6; D is undetermined. Trimming stripped 6 bases from V and 10 bases from J, with 16 bases between. CDR3 length: 14 residues.

This chain uses TRBV30 with TRBJ2-1; D gene ambiguous. The CDR3 loop spans 13 amino acids. Germline V gene data show CDR1 as GTSNPN and CDR2 as SVGIG (reference sequence). V dropped 3 bases and J dropped 5 bases, with 11 bases sitting between them. CDR3 region: CAWRQYTDNEQFF. The DNA of the CDR3 is TGTGCCTGGAGACAGTATACCGACAATGAGCAGTTCTTC.

The chain carries TRBV20-1 and TRBJ1-1; a possible D gene is TRBD1 (6 bases). The CDR3 spans 16 residues. From germline, CDR1 is DFQATT and CDR2 SNEGSKA (reference sequence). Trimming stripped 3 bases from V and 6 bases from J, with 23 bases between. CDR3 loop: CSARKAGGESSAEAFF. The CDR3 region has the DNA TGCAGTGCTAGGAAGGCGGGGGGCGAGAGTTCGGCTGAAGCTTTCTTT.

This sequence joins TRBV7-2 and TRBJ2-5; 10 bases fit TRBD1. The J segment lost 3 bases and the V segment lost 5 bases, leaving 6 bases of the junction unmatched. The germline CDR1 and CDR2 sequences are SGHTA and FQGNSA. CDR3 size: 15 residues. CDR3 coding DNA: TGTGCCAGCAGCGACAGGGGGCGGGTGGAAGAGACCCAGTACTTC. It yields the protein CASSDRGRVEETQYF.

The V gene is TRBV28, the J gene TRBJ1-5, with D possibly TRBD1 on 6 matching bases. The ends were cut back, 6 bases at V and 3 bases at J, with 9 bases in the middle. The germline gives CDR1 MDHEN, CDR2 SYDVKM. This CDR3 spans 13 amino acids. CDR3 sequence (DNA): TGTGCCAGCAGGAAGGGACACAATCAGCCCCAGCATTTT. This encodes CASRKGHNQPQHF.

The gene calls are TRBV14 and TRBJ2-1; D is ambiguous. Germline CDR1 is SGHDN and CDR2 is FVKESK. There are 13 residues in the CDR3. Between the trimmed V and J ends, which lost 0 bases and 8 bases, there was a span of 8 bases. CDR3 sequence (DNA): TGTGCCAGCAGCCAAGATAACGGCGATGAGCAGTTCTTC. Translating it yields CASSQDNGDEQFF.

CDR3 amino acids: CASSPPGLAGRKQFF. Here the CDR3 DNA reads TGTGCCAGCAGTCCCCCCGGACTAGCGGGACGGAAGCAGTTCTTC. The genes are TRBV12-3 or TRBV12-4 and TRBJ2-1; TRBD2 matches 12 bases. V lost 5 bases to trimming and J lost 11 bases; unmatched junction nucleotides: 10. CDR3 size: 15 residues.

The chain joins TRBV3-1 to TRBJ2-5; D uncertain. This CDR3 contains 18 residues. Germline V gene data show CDR1 as LGHDT and CDR2 as YNNKEL (reference sequence). V was clipped by 0 bases and J by 0 bases, with 17 bases between them. CDR3 region: CASSQESLGWRNQETQYF. CDR3 sequence (DNA): TGTGCCAGCAGCCAAGAAAGCCTGGGGTGGCGGAACCAAGAGACCCAGTACTTC.

The chain employs TRBV7-3 and TRBJ1-4; tentatively, D is TRBD1 (6 bases). Deletions cut 11 bases from V and 6 bases from J, with 10 bases between. Germline V lookup: CDR1 SGHTA, CDR2 FQGTGA. This CDR3 has 11 amino acids. In nucleotides, the CDR3 is TGTGCCGGAGGGGGTGATGAAAAACTGTTTTTT. Translation: CAGGGDEKLFF.

J is TRBJ2-1 and V is TRBV14, with D perhaps matching TRBD1 (6 bases). CDR1 is SGHDN and CDR2 is FVKESK in the germline V gene. Trimming pared 1 base from V and 2 bases from J, leaving 18 bases between. CDR3 length equals 18 residues. The CDR3 DNA reads TGTGCCAGCAGCCAAGCTGTCTGGGGGCAGGCTACCTACAATGAGCAGTTCTTC. Amino acids: CASSQAVWGQATYNEQFF. Full variable domain (outside the CDR3, taken from reference TRBV14 and TRBJ2-1): EAGVTQFPSHSVIEKGQTVTLRCDPISGHDNLYWYRRVMGKEIKFLLHFVKESKQDESGMPNNRFLAERTGGTYSTLKVQPAELEDSGVYFCASSQAVWGQATYNEQFFGPGTRLTVL.

The chain recombines TRBV7-9 with TRBJ1-2; TRBD1 might be the D (5 bases). The CDR3 covers 13 residues. Per germline, CDR1 SEHNR and CDR2 FQNEAQ (reference sequence). The germline V and J ends were trimmed by 0 bases and 9 bases, with 11 bases remaining between them. The CDR3 DNA reads as TGTGCCAGCAGCTTAGCCCAGGAGGGGAGCTACACCTTC. Amino acids: CASSLAQEGSYTF.